This T cell receptor (beta chain) was sequenced for a study of shared clonotypes between healthy human individuals. Germline CDR1 and CDR2: MGHRA and YSYEKL. V lost 2 bases to trimming and J lost 1 base, with 11 bases between them. The CDR3 loop spans 15 amino acids. Naive CD8 isolation took CD45RO-negative cells positively selected for CCR7 and excluded terminally differentiated effector memory CD45RA+ cells. Repertoires were generated with immunoSEQ multiplex PCR, while TCRdb's copy carries only in-frame clones and drops some. Of 760,000 or so clones in the sample, 96% were seen once. This sequence joins TRBV4-1 and TRBJ1-1; D not certain. The clonotype was recovered from a man aged 30-40 years in good health. The sample was naive CD8+ T cells sorted from blood. As DNA, the CDR3 is TGCGCCAGCAGCCAACCTTCCGAAGGGAACACTGAAGCTTTCTTT. This gives the protein CASSQPSEGNTEAFF.